This TCR beta chain is drawn from a study of prognosis after radiotherapy for stage I lung cancer. V was clipped by 5 bases and J by 3 bases; unmatched bases: 15. Germline V gene data show CDR1 as MDHEN and CDR2 as SYDVKM. The CDR3 extends over 18 amino acids. Amplicons of TCR beta CDR3 were generated from genomic DNA by two-round multiplex PCR. Primers targeting each individual TRBV and TRBJ gene were applied in first-round PCR. Universal primers were what the second PCR round used. One entry per CDR3 protein results from TCRdb running MiXCR on the multiplex PCR reads. The table records approximately 41,000 distinct CDR3 sequences, approximately 25% of them present only once. Study-wide findings and caveats: The median unique TCR clone count dropped from approximately 9,600 to 7,200 after stereotactic body radiation therapy. Diminished Shannon entropy following stereotactic body radiation therapy characterized patients who developed distant metastases.

Blood, six milliliters, was collected at each of two time points. On this clonotype: Its specificity is not known.

The chain has TRBV28 and TRBJ2-1; 8 nucleotides agree with TRBD2. This sequence originates from a donor aged 50 or older with non-small cell lung cancer. This sample comprised PBMCs, obtained before or after stereotactic body radiation therapy (not recorded which). CDR3 bases: TGTGCCAGCAGTCCCCACCGGGGGGGGGGGGCCAGCTACAATGAGCAGTTCTTC. Translated, it gives CASSPHRGGGASYNEQFF.